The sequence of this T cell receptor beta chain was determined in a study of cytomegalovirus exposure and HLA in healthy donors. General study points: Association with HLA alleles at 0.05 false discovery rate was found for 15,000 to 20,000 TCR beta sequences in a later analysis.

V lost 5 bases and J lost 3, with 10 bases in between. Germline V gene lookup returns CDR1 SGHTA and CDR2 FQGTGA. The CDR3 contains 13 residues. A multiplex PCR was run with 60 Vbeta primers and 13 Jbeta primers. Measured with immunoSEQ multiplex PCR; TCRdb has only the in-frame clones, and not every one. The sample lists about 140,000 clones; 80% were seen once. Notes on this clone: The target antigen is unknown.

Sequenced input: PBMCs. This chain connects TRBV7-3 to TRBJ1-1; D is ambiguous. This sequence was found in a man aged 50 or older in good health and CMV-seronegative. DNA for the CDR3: TGTGCCAGCAGCCCTTCCGCAGACACTGAAGCTTTCTTT. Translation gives CASSPSADTEAFF.